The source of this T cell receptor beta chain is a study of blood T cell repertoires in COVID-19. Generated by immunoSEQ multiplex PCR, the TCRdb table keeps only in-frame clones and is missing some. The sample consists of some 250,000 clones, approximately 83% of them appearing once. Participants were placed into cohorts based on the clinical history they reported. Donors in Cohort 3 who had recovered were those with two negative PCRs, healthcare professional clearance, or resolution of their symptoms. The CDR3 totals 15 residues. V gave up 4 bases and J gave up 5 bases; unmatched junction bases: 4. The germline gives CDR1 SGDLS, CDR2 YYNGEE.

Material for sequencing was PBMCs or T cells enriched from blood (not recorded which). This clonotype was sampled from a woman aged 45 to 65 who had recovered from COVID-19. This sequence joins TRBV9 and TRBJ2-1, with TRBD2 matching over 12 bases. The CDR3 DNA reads TGTGCCAGCAGCCTTCGGACTAGCGGGAACAATGAGCAGTTCTTC. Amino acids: CASSLRTSGNNEQFF.